The 5 T cell receptor beta chains listed next were all sequenced from one sample in a study of T cell responses to AZD1222 COVID-19 vaccine. Clones were read by immunoSEQ multiplex PCR, and TCRdb kept only the in-frame ones, dropping some. Seen here are about 140,000 clones, around 93% observed once, and the top ten hold roughly 2.2%. The sample in question was peripheral blood, obtained on day 0 of AZD1222 vaccination. The receptors were gathered from an adult in good health.

The chain couples TRBV7-2 to TRBJ1-6, with a tentative D call TRBD1 (5 bases). The germline V and J ends were trimmed by 3 bases and 3 bases, with 12 bases remaining between them. Germline V CDR1 and CDR2: SGHTA, FQGNSA. The CDR3 covers 16 residues. The CDR3 is CASSLGGGGYNSPLHF. The CDR3 coding sequence is TGTGCCAGCAGCTTGGGGGGTGGGGGCTATAATTCACCCCTCCACTTT.

J is TRBJ1-2 and V is TRBV14; no clear D. The CDR3 is 13 amino acids. CDR1 SGHDN and CDR2 FVKESK come from the germline V gene. Trimming removed 5 bases at V and 0 bases at J, with 7 bases between. The DNA for the CDR3 is TGTGCCAGCAGCTCTCTAGCTAACTATGGCTACACCTTC. Protein: CASSSLANYGYTF.

This clone was detected once. The J gene is TRBJ1-5, the V gene TRBV6-5, with unresolved D. Trimming cost V 5 bases and J 4 bases, with 6 bases left between them. CDR3 size: 12 residues. CDR1 is MNHEY and CDR2 is SVGAGI in the germline V gene. The CDR3 spells CASSPSNQPQHF. The CDR3 nucleotides are TGTGCCAGCAGTCCATCAAATCAGCCCCAGCATTTT.

This clone was seen just once. The gene calls are TRBV15 and TRBJ2-5, with D unresolved. The CDR3 length is 11 residues. The ends were cut back, 5 bases at V and 4 bases at J, with 5 bases in the middle. Germline V lookup: CDR1 LNHNV, CDR2 YYDKDF (reference sequence). CDR3 nucleotides: TGTGCCACCAGCGTCGGAGAGACCCAGTACTTC. Residues: CATSVGETQYF. Complete variable domain (other parts from reference TRBV15 and TRBJ2-5): DAMVIQNPRYQVTQFGKPVTLSCSQTLNHNVMYWYQQKSSQAPKLLFHYYDKDFNNEADTPDNFQSRRPNTSFCFLDIRSPGLGDTAMYLCATSVGETQYFGPGTRLLVL.

This chain joins TRBV28 and TRBJ1-2; no definite D call. V dropped 3 bases and J dropped 8 bases, with 7 bases sitting between them. Germline V lookup: CDR1 MDHEN, CDR2 SYDVKM. CDR3 length: 11 residues. The CDR3 DNA sequence: TGTGCCAGCAGTTTTGAGGCCGGCTACACCTTC. It translates to CASSFEAGYTF.